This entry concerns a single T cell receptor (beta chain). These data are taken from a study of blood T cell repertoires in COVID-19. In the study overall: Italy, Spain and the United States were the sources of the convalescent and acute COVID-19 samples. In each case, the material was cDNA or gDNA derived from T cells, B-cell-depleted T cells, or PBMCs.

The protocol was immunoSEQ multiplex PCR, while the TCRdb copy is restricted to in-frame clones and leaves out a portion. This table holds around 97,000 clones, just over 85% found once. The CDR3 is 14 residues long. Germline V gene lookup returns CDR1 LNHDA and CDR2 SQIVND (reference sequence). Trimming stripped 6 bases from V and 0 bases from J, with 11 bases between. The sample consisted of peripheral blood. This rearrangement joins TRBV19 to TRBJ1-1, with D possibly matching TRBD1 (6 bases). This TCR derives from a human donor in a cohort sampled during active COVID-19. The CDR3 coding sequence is TGTGCCAGTAGCTTAGGGGGATTGAACACTGAAGCTTTCTTT. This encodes CASSLGGLNTEAFF.